This TCR beta chain was captured in a study of blood T cell repertoires in COVID-19 (dated by TCRdb to 2018 to 2020). Regarding the complete study: Samples from collaborators originated in the United States, Italy and Spain and spanned both the acute and convalescent phases of COVID-19. The prospective study material was composed of cDNA or gDNA derived from T cells, B-cell-depleted T cells, or PBMCs. Deeply sampled blood TCRbeta repertoires from subjects exposed to, actively infected with, or recovered from COVID-19 were included in the dataset. The repertoires were released in a freely available public database intended as a resource for research on the immune response to SARS-CoV-2. Samples came from the ongoing ImmuneRACE study (first 160 participants) plus 1,254 subjects from 6 global collaborators. Nearly every sample came with metadata listing a de-identified subject ID, COVID-19 status, age in years and sex. Where HLA class I and class II types were available, the types were taken from metadata supplied by the sample provider, not from assay-based typing.

Comment on this clone: It lacks a known antigen. No clone much larger than this one lies a single base away; base qualities are absent.

The collaborating institutions used their own protocols to collect whole blood in K2EDTA tubes. For TCRbeta analysis, collaborators shipped samples in one of three forms: frozen whole blood, isolated PBMCs, or DNA extracted from either of those sample types. General findings and caveats noted by the study authors: The amount of clinical and demographic metadata varied by source and participant and was provided uncurated.

TCRbeta CDR3 regions were amplified from genomic DNA by means of the immunoSEQ Assay, a bias-controlled multiplex PCR. As for the authors' bioinformatics: Nucleated cell counts per sample were estimated from amplification of reference gene primers within the assay. To quantify the absolute abundance of each unique TCRbeta CDR3 rearrangement, sequence reads were collapsed and filtered. Productive Simpson clonality was computed per sample as the square root of Simpson's diversity index over productive rearrangements. In its TCRdb copy, this immuneACCESS table keeps in-frame sequences only and misses some clones. Where compared with another copy, unresolved V genes explain less than half of these, and the others have no known cause. V and J calls plus clone size are reproduced from that table; the DNA served to infer D and trimming. The sample data list tens of thousands of clones, and 65% to 85% of these were observed just once. The leading ten clones occupy less than 7% of the sample.

For this chain, trimming is 9 bases at the V end and 5 bases at the J end, and the number of junction bases without a gene match is 6. There are 13 amino acids in the CDR3, from cysteine to phenylalanine inclusive. The kept DNA is CDR3 alone, 39 bases in frame from the first base. Reading the germline V gene gives CDR1 KGHDR and CDR2 SFDVKD. The rearranged segments are TRBV24-1 and TRBJ2-3; 8 bases in the junction line up with TRBD1. The receptor was derived from a woman older than 75 with acute or convalescent COVID-19. Input material: peripheral blood. In nucleotide form, the sequence is TGTGCCACCGCGACAGGGGCCCGAGATACGCAGTATTTT. Its translation reads: CATATGARDTQYF.